These T cell receptor beta chains were read from a single sample in a study of T cell responses to AZD1222 COVID-19 vaccine. Assay used: immunoSEQ multiplex PCR; TCRdb lists only in-frame clones, some missing. There are about 15,000 clones in the sample; roughly nine tenths occur only once, and 2.9% lies in the top ten. The material was peripheral blood, obtained 28 days after the second AZD1222 dose. The source of these receptors is an adult who received the AZD1222 COVID-19 vaccine. Both conserved end residues are part of each CDR3. The order of the fields is D gene, J gene, V gene, clone size, CDR3 DNA, CDR3 protein. The D gene is left open where the match is weak. The size entry is marked missing in some rows and otherwise reads once, few, many or a size class.

d_gene: -
j_gene: TRBJ1-3
v_gene: TRBV19
abundance: once
CDR3nt: TGTGCCAGTACGAGGGGGATCGGCTCTGGAAACACCATATATTTT
CDR3aa: CASTRGIGSGNTIYF

d_gene: TRBD2
j_gene: TRBJ2-3
v_gene: TRBV27
abundance: -
CDR3nt: TGTGCCAGCAGTTCCCTTGGGGCGGGAGCAGATACGCAGTATTTT
CDR3aa: CASSSLGAGADTQYF

d_gene: TRBD1
j_gene: TRBJ2-7
v_gene: TRBV27
abundance: -
CDR3nt: TGTGCCAGCAGTTTAAACAGGGGCGGGTACGAGCAGTACTTC
CDR3aa: CASSLNRGGYEQYF

d_gene: -
j_gene: TRBJ1-1
v_gene: TRBV19
abundance: -
CDR3nt: TGTGCCAGTAGTCTTTCCACGAACACTGAAGCTTTCTTT
CDR3aa: CASSLSTNTEAFF

d_gene: -
j_gene: TRBJ2-2
v_gene: TRBV7-2
abundance: -
CDR3nt: TGTGCCAGCAGCCGGGACTTGAGTAGCACCGGGGAGCTGTTTTTT
CDR3aa: CASSRDLSSTGELFF

d_gene: TRBD1
j_gene: TRBJ1-1
v_gene: TRBV24-1
abundance: -
CDR3nt: TGTGCCACCAGGGGGACAGGGGGCTTGAACACTGAAGCTTTCTTT
CDR3aa: CATRGTGGLNTEAFF

d_gene: -
j_gene: TRBJ1-4
v_gene: TRBV28
abundance: -
CDR3nt: TGTGCCAGCAGTCTAACTTCAACTAATGAAAAACTGTTTTTT
CDR3aa: CASSLTSTNEKLFF

d_gene: TRBD2
j_gene: TRBJ2-2
v_gene: TRBV5-1
abundance: -
CDR3nt: TGCGCCAGCAGCTCCGGACTAGCGGGAGTCACCGGGGAGCTGTTTTTT
CDR3aa: CASSSGLAGVTGELFF

d_gene: TRBD1
j_gene: TRBJ1-2
v_gene: TRBV11-1
abundance: -
CDR3nt: TGTGCCAGCAGCTTTGGACAGGGGGACTATGGCTACACCTTC
CDR3aa: CASSFGQGDYGYTF

d_gene: -
j_gene: TRBJ1-6
v_gene: TRBV27
abundance: -
CDR3nt: TGTGCCAGCAGTTTATTCGGTTCACCCCTCCACTTT
CDR3aa: CASSLFGSPLHF

d_gene: TRBD1
j_gene: TRBJ1-5
v_gene: TRBV3-1/TRBV3-2
abundance: -
CDR3nt: TGTGCCAGCAGCCAAGGTGTAGGGGGCCCCAATCAGCCCCAGCATTTT
CDR3aa: CASSQGVGGPNQPQHF

d_gene: -
j_gene: TRBJ2-7
v_gene: TRBV27
abundance: -
CDR3nt: TGTGCCAGCAAAAAGGGCGCAGGGTACGAGCAGTACTTC
CDR3aa: CASKKGAGYEQYF

d_gene: -
j_gene: TRBJ2-5
v_gene: TRBV2
abundance: -
CDR3nt: TGTGCCAGCAGTGAAGCCAACAGCCAAGAGACCCAGTACTTC
CDR3aa: CASSEANSQETQYF

d_gene: TRBD1
j_gene: TRBJ2-7
v_gene: TRBV2
abundance: -
CDR3nt: TGTGCCAGCGGACAACAGGGGGGTGTCTACGAGCAGTACTTC
CDR3aa: CASGQQGGVYEQYF

d_gene: TRBD2
j_gene: TRBJ2-5
v_gene: TRBV11-2
abundance: -
CDR3nt: TGTGCCAGCAGCTTACCAGCGGGAGGGATGGGAGAGACCCAGTACTTC
CDR3aa: CASSLPAGGMGETQYF

d_gene: -
j_gene: TRBJ2-3
v_gene: TRBV5-1
abundance: -
CDR3nt: TGCGCCAGCAGCGACAGGCTAGCAGATACGCAGTATTTT
CDR3aa: CASSDRLADTQYF

d_gene: -
j_gene: TRBJ1-2
v_gene: TRBV30
abundance: -
CDR3nt: TGTGCCTGGAGTCCCCCGTCGAAGATAGGTGGCTACACCTTC
CDR3aa: CAWSPPSKIGGYTF

d_gene: TRBD1
j_gene: TRBJ1-1
v_gene: TRBV4-2
abundance: -
CDR3nt: TGTGCCAGCAGCCAATTGGACAGGGCAGCTTTCTTT
CDR3aa: CASSQLDRAAFF

d_gene: -
j_gene: TRBJ2-3
v_gene: TRBV12-3/TRBV12-4
abundance: -
CDR3nt: TGTGCCAGCAGCCAGGTCCCGGATACGCAGTATTTT
CDR3aa: CASSQVPDTQYF

d_gene: -
j_gene: TRBJ1-1
v_gene: TRBV19
abundance: -
CDR3nt: TGTGCCAGTAGTATCAAGGTGATTGGCACTGAAGCTTTCTTT
CDR3aa: CASSIKVIGTEAFF

d_gene: TRBD2
j_gene: TRBJ2-3
v_gene: TRBV3-1/TRBV3-2
abundance: -
CDR3nt: TGTGCCAGCAGCCCCCCGCCCGGCGGGAGTGACACAGATACGCAGTATTTT
CDR3aa: CASSPPPGGSDTDTQYF

d_gene: -
j_gene: TRBJ1-3
v_gene: TRBV12-3/TRBV12-4
abundance: few
CDR3nt: TGTGCCAGCAGGCGGCTCTCTGGAAACACCATATATTTT
CDR3aa: CASRRLSGNTIYF

d_gene: -
j_gene: TRBJ1-6
v_gene: TRBV5-1
abundance: -
CDR3nt: TGCGCCAGCAGCGATCCTAATTCACCCCTCCACTTT
CDR3aa: CASSDPNSPLHF

d_gene: -
j_gene: TRBJ1-2
v_gene: TRBV7-3
abundance: -
CDR3nt: TGTGCCAGCAGCTTAATGGAGGGGAGAGGGTCTCAAGGCTACACCTTC
CDR3aa: CASSLMEGRGSQGYTF